The clone carrying this TCR beta chain was detected only a few times. Its antigen is unidentified. After the first PCR, alpha and beta chain libraries were processed separately. CMV status came from CD4+ T cell IFNgamma after overnight CMV lysate stimulation of fresh PBMCs. Both TRBC1 and TRBC2 were covered by a beta constant-region primer of two equimolar oligonucleotides. Nested alpha and beta constant-region primers with the SP2 primer drove four PCR rounds on ligated cDNA. From the UMI-ligation and nested PCR reads, TCRdb called clonotypes with MiXCR, one entry per CDR3 protein. The sample includes roughly 140,000 distinct CDR3 sequences, 15% to 25% of them seen just once. The CDR3 has 14 amino acids. Trimming removed 0 bases from V and 6 bases from J, with 9 bases in between. The data belong to a study of naive and memory T cell subsets. Study-wide points: Possibly reflecting memory cells re-expressing CD45RA, a few larger clonotypes occurred in naive repertoires, especially CD8.

The receptor was isolated from a human donor in good health. Material: naive CD8+ T cells from blood. The chain employs TRBV12-3 or TRBV12-4 and TRBJ2-1, with D hard to call. CDR3 region: CASSLAALFNEQFF. CDR3 bases: TGTGCCAGCAGTTTAGCGGCCCTCTTCAATGAGCAGTTCTTC.